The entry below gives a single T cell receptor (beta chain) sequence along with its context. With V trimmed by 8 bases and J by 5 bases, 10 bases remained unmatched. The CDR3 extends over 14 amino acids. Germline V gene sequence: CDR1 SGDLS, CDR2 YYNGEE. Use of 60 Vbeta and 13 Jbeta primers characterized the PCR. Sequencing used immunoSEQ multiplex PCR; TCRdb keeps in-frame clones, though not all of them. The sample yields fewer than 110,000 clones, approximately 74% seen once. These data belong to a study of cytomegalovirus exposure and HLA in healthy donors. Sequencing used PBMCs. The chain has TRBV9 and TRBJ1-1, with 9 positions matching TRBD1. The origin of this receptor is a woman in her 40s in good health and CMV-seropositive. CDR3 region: CASGQGLSRTEAFF. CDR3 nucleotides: TGTGCCAGTGGACAGGGGTTGAGTCGGACTGAAGCTTTCTTT.